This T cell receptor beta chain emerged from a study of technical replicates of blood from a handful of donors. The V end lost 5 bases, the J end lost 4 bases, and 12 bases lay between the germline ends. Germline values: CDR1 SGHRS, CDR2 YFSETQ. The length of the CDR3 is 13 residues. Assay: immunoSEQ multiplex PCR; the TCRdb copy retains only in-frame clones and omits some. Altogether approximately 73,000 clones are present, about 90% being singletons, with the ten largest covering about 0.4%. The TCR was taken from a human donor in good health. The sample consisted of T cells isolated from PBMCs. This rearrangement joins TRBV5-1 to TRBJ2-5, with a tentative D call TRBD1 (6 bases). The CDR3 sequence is CASSIQGRETQYF. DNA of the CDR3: TGCGCCAGCAGTATACAGGGTCGAGAGACCCAGTACTTC.